These 19 T cell receptor beta chains came from one sample sequenced in a study of spatial heterogeneity in lung cancer. Overall study findings and caveats: Counts of expanded intratumoral alpha and beta TCRs tracked tumor mutation counts.

The antigens for these receptors are not known. Time point: sample taken at primary tumor resection. One entry per CDR3 protein results from TCRdb running MiXCR on the 5' RACE reads. The sample carries some 100,000 distinct CDR3 sequences, about 4.6% recorded once. The sequencing used lung tumor tissue, collected at surgery. Receptors originate from a male donor with early-stage non-small cell lung cancer.

This clonotype was counted many times. This rearrangement joins TRBV5-4 to TRBJ2-1; D possibly corresponds to TRBD2 (5 bases). The germline V gene encodes CDR1 SGHNT and CDR2 YYREEE (reference sequence). Trimming left V 4 bases short and J 0 bases short, with 11 bases between. This CDR3 is 15 amino acids long. CDR3 in amino acids: CASSPSGSSYNEQFF. The CDR3, as DNA: TGTGCCAGCAGCCCGAGCGGAAGCTCCTACAATGAGCAGTTCTTC.

The table lists this clonotype with many counts. J is TRBJ1-1 and V is TRBV6-1; no firm D call. The germline V gene has CDR1 MNHNS and CDR2 SASEGT. The CDR3 runs 14 residues. The ends were cut back, 2 bases at V and 1 base at J, with 8 bases in the middle. CDR3 loop: CASSEWSGNTEAFF. For the CDR3, the DNA is TGTGCCAGCAGTGAATGGTCGGGGAACACTGAAGCTTTCTTT.

This clonotype has ten or more counts. The chain links TRBV1 to TRBJ1-5. TRBV1 counts as a pseudogene. The CDR3 is 23 residues long. CDR3 region: CTSSQEGLKRAQGETNSNQPQHF. The CDR3 bases are TGCACCAGCAGCCAAGAAGGGTTGAAGAGGGCCCAAGGGGAGACTAATAGCAATCAGCCCCAGCATTTT.

This rearrangement joins TRBV5-1 to TRBJ1-1; D uncertain. CDR3 length: 13 amino acids. Germline V gene lookup returns CDR1 SGHRS and CDR2 YFSETQ. Trimming took off 2 bases at V and 3 bases at J, with 8 bases between the two ends. CDR3 loop: CASSFMRYTEAFF. The DNA for the CDR3 is TGCGCCAGCAGCTTTATGCGGTACACTGAAGCTTTCTTT.

This clonotype has at least ten counts. V and J are TRBV2 and TRBJ2-5, with D unresolved. CDR3 length equals 13 residues. Germline values: CDR1 SNHLY, CDR2 FYNNEI. V was cut by 6 bases and J by 2 bases, with 10 bases left in between. CDR3 coding DNA: TGTGCCAGCAGGAAGAGGTTACAAGAGACCCAGTACTTC. Translating it yields CASRKRLQETQYF.

In this sample, this clonotype turned up many times. The CDR3 region is CASSLLGRADTQYF. CDR3 DNA: TGCGCCAGCAGCCTACTAGGTCGGGCAGATACGCAGTATTTT. J is TRBJ2-3 and V is TRBV10-1, with a weak D call TRBD2 (5 bases). The germline V gene encodes CDR1 WNHNN and CDR2 SYGVQD (reference sequence). The V end was cut by 6 bases, the J end by 4 bases, with 14 bases between. The CDR3 spans 14 residues.

The chain uses TRBV7-2 and TRBJ1-6; D not resolved. CDR3 length equals 14 residues. Trimming removed 1 base at V and 7 bases at J, with 8 bases between. In germline, CDR1 is SGHTA, CDR2 FQGNSA. Here the CDR3 reads CASSLVGENSPLHF. CDR3 in DNA: TGTGCCAGCAGCTTAGTGGGTGAGAATTCACCCCTCCACTTT.

This clonotype showed up many times. V usage is TRBV5-6 and J usage is TRBJ2-3; 13 bases map to TRBD2. The germline V gene has CDR1 SGHDT and CDR2 YYEEEE. V was clipped by 5 bases and J by 4 bases; unmatched bases: 1. This CDR3 has 14 amino acids. The CDR3 DNA reads as TGTGCCAGCAGTGGACTAGCGGGAGCAGATACGCAGTATTTT. The encoded protein is CASSGLAGADTQYF. The entire variable domain, with the rest obtained from reference TRBV5-6 and TRBJ2-3, is as follows: DAGVTQSPTHLIKTRGQQVTLRCSPKSGHDTVSWYQQALGQGPQFIFQYYEEEERQRGNFPDRFSGHQFPNYSSELNVNALLLGDSALYLCASSGLAGADTQYFGPGTRLTVL.

At least ten counts were recorded for this clonotype. The chain combines TRBV6-1 with TRBJ2-1; 12 bases match TRBD2. The CDR3 runs 15 residues. Germline CDR1 reads MNHNS; CDR2 reads SASEGT. V was clipped by 6 bases and J by 5 bases; unmatched bases: 5. CDR3 sequence: CASRQLAGGDNEQFF. The CDR3 DNA reads TGTGCCAGCAGGCAACTAGCGGGAGGAGACAATGAGCAGTTCTTC.

In its sample, this clonotype was seen many times. The V and J genes are TRBV6-2 or TRBV6-3 and TRBJ1-2, with 9 bases matching TRBD1. Germline assignment: CDR1 MNHEY and CDR2 SVGEGT. The CDR3 length is 13 residues. After removal of 2 bases from V and 10 bases from J, the junction contained 5 bases not matched to a gene. For the CDR3, the DNA is TGTGCCAGCAGTTACACCAGGGACAGGGACTACACCTTC. It specifies CASSYTRDRDYTF.

This clonotype was seen a few times. This chain uses TRBV6-5 with TRBJ1-4, with 9 positions matching TRBD1. Germline CDR1 is MNHEY and CDR2 is SVGAGI. The CDR3 has 15 amino acids. J lost 0 bases, V lost 8 bases, and 4 bases had no gene match. The CDR3 region is CASGQGISTNEKLFF. The CDR3 DNA is TGTGCCAGCGGACAGGGGATTTCAACTAATGAAAAACTGTTTTTT.

This clonotype was counted between two and nine times. The rearrangement uses TRBV28 and TRBJ1-5; 8 nucleotides align to TRBD1. Losses at the gene ends were 8 bases for V and 1 base for J; bases not matched to a gene: 19. CDR1 and CDR2 from the germline V gene are MDHEN and SYDVKM. The CDR3 runs 19 residues. The CDR3 is CASHDREDRAGTSNQPQHF. Here the CDR3 DNA reads TGTGCCAGCCACGATAGGGAGGACAGGGCAGGTACAAGCAATCAGCCCCAGCATTTT.

This clonotype has a count of ten or more. The chain links TRBV3-1 to TRBJ2-3; no clear D gene. V was trimmed by 2 bases and J by 5 bases, leaving 5 bases between them. The CDR3 contains 12 residues. CDR1 and CDR2 from the germline V gene are LGHDT and YNNKEL (reference sequence). The CDR3 DNA follows: TGTGCCAGCAGCCAATCGGAAGATACGCAGTATTTT. It is translated as CASSQSEDTQYF.

This clonotype was recorded at least ten times. This sequence joins TRBV11-2 and TRBJ2-1; D is unresolved. Germline V CDR1 and CDR2: SGHAT, FQNNGV. V was trimmed by 6 bases and J by 0 bases, leaving 6 bases between them. The CDR3 totals 13 residues. CDR3 DNA: TGTGCCAGCAGACTAAGCTCCTACAATGAGCAGTTCTTC. Its translation is CASRLSSYNEQFF.

As to this clonotype: This may arise from a read error, as a much more abundant clone is one base away. This chain uses TRBV2 with TRBJ1-3; possibly TRBD1 for D (5 bases). V gave up 4 bases and J gave up 4 bases, with 14 bases separating them. The length of the CDR3 is 15 residues. The germline V gene encodes CDR1 SNHLY and CDR2 FYNNEI. CDR3 nucleotides: TGTGCCAGCAGTGTCAGGGACTACGGAGGAAACACCATATATTTT. Its protein is CASSVRDYGGNTIYF.

There are many counts of this clonotype. V gene TRBV3-1 combines with J gene TRBJ2-3; 14 nucleotides match TRBD2. Germline-derived CDR1 and CDR2 are LGHDT and YNNKEL (reference sequence). CDR3 length: 16 amino acids. V was clipped by 4 bases and J by 4 bases; unmatched bases: 4. The CDR3, as DNA: TGTGCCAGCAGCCTTGGACTAGCGGGAGGCCCAGATACGCAGTATTTT. Protein: CASSLGLAGGPDTQYF.

At least ten counts were recorded for this clonotype. The rearrangement uses TRBV21-1 and TRBJ1-2; TRBD1, as called in the table, went unchecked against the DNA. TRBV21-1 is noted as a pseudogene. CDR3 length: 17 residues. DNA of the CDR3: TGTGCCAGCAGCTCGAATGGGGAAGGGGCCGCTATCTATGGCTACACCTTC. Protein product: CASSSNGEGAAIYGYTF.

There are many counts of this clonotype. The chain recombines TRBV20-1 with TRBJ2-1; 8 nucleotides agree with TRBD2. V shed 6 bases, J shed 2 bases, and the junction held 6 bases outside the gene matches. Germline V gene sequence: CDR1 DFQATT, CDR2 SNEGSKA (reference sequence). The CDR3 is 14 residues long. The CDR3 DNA reads TGCAGTGCCTCGTATAGCGGGGCCTACAATGAGCAGTTCTTC. Translating it yields CSASYSGAYNEQFF.

This clonotype came up many times. V and J are TRBV20-1 and TRBJ2-7, with D possibly being TRBD2 (6 bases). V lost 2 bases to trimming and J lost 3 bases, with 11 bases between them. This CDR3 region has 13 residues. Germline CDR1 and CDR2: DFQATT and SNEGSKA (reference sequence). The CDR3 sequence is CSARSGLLYEQYF. Here the CDR3 DNA reads TGCAGTGCTAGATCGGGACTTCTCTACGAGCAGTACTTC.